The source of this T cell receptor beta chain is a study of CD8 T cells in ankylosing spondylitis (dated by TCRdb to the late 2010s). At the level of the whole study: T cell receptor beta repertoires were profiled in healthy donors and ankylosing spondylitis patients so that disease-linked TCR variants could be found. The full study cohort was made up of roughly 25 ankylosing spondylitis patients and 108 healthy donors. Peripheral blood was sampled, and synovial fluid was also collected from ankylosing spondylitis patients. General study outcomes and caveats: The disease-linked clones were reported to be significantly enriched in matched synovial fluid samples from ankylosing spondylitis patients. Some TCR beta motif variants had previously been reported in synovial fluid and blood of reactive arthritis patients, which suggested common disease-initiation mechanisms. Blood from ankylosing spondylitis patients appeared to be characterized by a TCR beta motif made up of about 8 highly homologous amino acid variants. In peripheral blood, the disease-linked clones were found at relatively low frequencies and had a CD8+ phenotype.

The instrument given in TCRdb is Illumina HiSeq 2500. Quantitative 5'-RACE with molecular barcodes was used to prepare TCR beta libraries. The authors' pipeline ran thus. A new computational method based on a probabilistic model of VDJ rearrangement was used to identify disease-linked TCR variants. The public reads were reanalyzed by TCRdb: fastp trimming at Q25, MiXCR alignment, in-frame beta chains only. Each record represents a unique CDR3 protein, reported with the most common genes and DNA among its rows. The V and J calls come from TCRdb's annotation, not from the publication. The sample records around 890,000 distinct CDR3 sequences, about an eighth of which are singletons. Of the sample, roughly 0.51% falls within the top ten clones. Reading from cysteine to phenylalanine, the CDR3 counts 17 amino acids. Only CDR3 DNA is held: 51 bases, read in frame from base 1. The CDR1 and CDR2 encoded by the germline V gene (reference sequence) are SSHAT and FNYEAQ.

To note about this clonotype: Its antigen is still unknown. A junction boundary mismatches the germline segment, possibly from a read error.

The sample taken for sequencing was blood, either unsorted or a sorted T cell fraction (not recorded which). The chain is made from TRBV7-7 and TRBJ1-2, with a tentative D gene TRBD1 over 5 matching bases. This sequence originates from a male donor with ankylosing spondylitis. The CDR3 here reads CASRCRDGKTGNYGYTF. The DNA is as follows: TGTGCTAGCAGGTGCCGGGACGGCAAAACGGGTAACTATGGCTACACCTTC.